Listed below are T cell receptor beta chains from one sample, sequenced in a study of control samples from healthy donors and cancer patients. Clones were sequenced by immunoSEQ multiplex PCR, and TCRdb holds only the in-frame ones, with some missing. The profile shows roughly 74,000 clones, about 94% of them singletons. The material sequenced was blood. The receptors here all came from a woman aged 18-30 years in good health. The CDR3 runs from the conserved cysteine through the conserved F or W. The D gene is left open where the match is weak.

d_gene,v_gene,CDR3aa
-,TRBV29-1,CSVEAAGSAFF
TRBD1,TRBV27,CASSLGRGLGDTQYF
TRBD1,TRBV9,CASSRRPTQGGNYGYTF
TRBD2,TRBV4-2,CASSQASVSGGGETQYF
-,TRBV10-2,CASSEYGGPNEQFF
TRBD2,TRBV19,CASIRGGRTSAVYEQYF
-,TRBV11-2,CASSLRQASYNEQFF
TRBD1,TRBV20-1,CSASRAGTGTDTQYF
TRBD2,TRBV19,CASSGLALATDTQYF
-,TRBV7-2,CASSHRGPQETQYF
TRBD1,TRBV14,CASSRDRDEKLFF
-,TRBV28,CASSQSTRAVRAFF
TRBD1,TRBV2,CASSEQGVYF
-,TRBV4-2,CASSPITITEPSTDTQYF
-,TRBV7-3,CASSVVNRVPNTEAFF